What follows describes a single T cell receptor (beta chain). The sample belongs to a study of blood T cells in healthy people across ages. Alongside a J-beta primer mix, a sample-barcoded 5' primer served in a second PCR lasting about 7 to 11 cycles. TCRdb reanalysed the 5' RACE reads using MiXCR and keeps one entry per CDR3 protein. The data hold approximately 490,000 distinct CDR3 sequences, with 24% observed a single time. Germline V lookup: CDR1 SGHVS, CDR2 FQNEAQ. The CDR3 has 14 residues. V shed 8 bases and J shed 3 bases, with 15 bases lying between them. These data were also reused for a study on T cells of mothers and their children.

V gene TRBV7-8 combines with J gene TRBJ2-3; the D gene could be TRBD1 or TRBD2 (5 bases each). This TCR was sampled from a boy aged 5-17 years in good health. Sequenced: blood. The CDR3 loop reads CASAHGGWTDTQYF. In DNA form, the CDR3 reads TGTGCCAGCGCCCATGGGGGTTGGACAGATACGCAGTATTTT.